Listed here are 15 T cell receptor beta chains from one sample, sequenced in a study of T-cell memory formation after mild COVID-19. Via MiXCR, TCRdb re-called the 5' RACE reads, giving one row per CDR3 protein. The sample lists 200,000 or so distinct CDR3 sequences, approximately 16% occurring once. The specimen was PBMCs or a T cell subset sorted from them (not recorded which). The receptors here all came from an adult woman who had mild COVID-19 (a few samples of this study predate the infection). Cell type and time point are not known.

A few counts support this clonotype. The V call is TRBV12-3 or TRBV12-4, the J call TRBJ2-2; 7 nucleotides align to TRBD2. J lost 4 bases, V lost 7 bases, and 6 bases had no gene match. The CDR3 is 14 amino acids. The CDR3 reads CASIAGVSTGELFF. The CDR3 DNA is TGTGCCAGCATCGCGGGAGTCAGCACCGGGGAGCTGTTTTTT.

The chain recombines TRBV28 with TRBJ1-1; D gene uncertain. Germline V gene lookup returns CDR1 MDHEN and CDR2 SYDVKM. V was clipped by 4 bases and J by 8 bases, with 8 bases between them. CDR3 length: 11 residues. The DNA of the CDR3 is TGTGCCAGCAGTTCCCGATCCGAAGCTTTCTTT. Protein sequence: CASSSRSEAFF. The full variable domain, rest sourced from reference TRBV28 and TRBJ1-1, is DVKVTQSSRYLVKRTGEKVFLECVQDMDHENMFWYRQDPGLGLRLIYFSYDVKMKEKGDIPEGYSVSREKKERFSLILESASTNQTSMYLCASSSRSEAFFGQGTRLTVV.

This clonotype was detected many times. The chain recombines TRBV4-1 with TRBJ2-2; 10 nucleotides match TRBD1. Trimming cost V 6 bases and J 5 bases; bases outside gene matches: 9. Germline loops: CDR1 MGHRA, CDR2 YSYEKL. This CDR3 region has 16 residues. CDR3 sequence: CASRRTGGSGTGELFF. The CDR3 DNA reads as TGCGCCAGCAGGCGGACAGGGGGTAGTGGGACCGGGGAGCTGTTTTTT.

This clonotype has just a few counts. The CDR3 loop is CASRSAGSTGELFF. CDR3 bases: TGCGCCAGCAGGTCGGCGGGGAGCACCGGGGAGCTGTTTTTT. The J gene is TRBJ2-2, the V gene TRBV5-1, with TRBD2 as a possible D gene (6 bases). V lost 5 bases to trimming and J lost 4 bases, with 12 bases between them. Germline CDR1 and CDR2: SGHRS and YFSETQ. The CDR3 has 14 amino acids. Supplemented by reference TRBV5-1 and TRBJ2-2, the full variable domain reads KAGVTQTPRYLIKTRGQQVTLSCSPISGHRSVSWYQQTPGQGLQFLFEYFSETQRNKGNFPGRFSGRQFSNSRSEMNVSTLELGDSALYLCASRSAGSTGELFFGEGSRLTVL.

This clonotype was seen at least ten times. The rearrangement links TRBV12-3 or TRBV12-4 to TRBJ2-1; no definite D call. The V gene lost 2 bases and the J gene lost 8 bases, with 10 bases spanning the gap. The CDR3 is 13 residues long. In DNA, the CDR3 is TGTGCCAGCAGTTTAAGAGGATGGCATGAGCAGTTCTTC. Translation gives CASSLRGWHEQFF.

The J gene is TRBJ1-2, the V gene TRBV4-2; 7 nucleotides agree with TRBD1. With V trimmed by 4 bases and J by 0 bases, 14 bases remained unmatched. Germline lookup yields CDR1 LGHNA and CDR2 YNFKEQ. This CDR3 is 18 amino acids long. The CDR3: CASSRRTTGTASNYGYTF. CDR3 in DNA: TGTGCCAGCAGCCGTCGGACGACCGGGACAGCCTCTAACTATGGCTACACCTTC.

This clonotype turned up a few times. This chain uses TRBV15 with TRBJ2-1; 7 bases map to TRBD2. The junction had 7 bases not matched to a gene; V was cut back by 1 base and J by 7 bases. Germline values: CDR1 LNHNV, CDR2 YYDKDF (reference sequence). The CDR3 sequence is 15 residues long. The CDR3 DNA follows: TGTGCCACCAGCAGAGGGGGCGGGAGTGGGAATGAGCAGTTCTTC. It translates to CATSRGGGSGNEQFF. Full variable domain (missing parts from reference TRBV15 and TRBJ2-1): DAMVIQNPRYQVTQFGKPVTLSCSQTLNHNVMYWYQQKSSQAPKLLFHYYDKDFNNEADTPDNFQSRRPNTSFCFLDIRSPGLGDTAMYLCATSRGGGSGNEQFFGPGTRLTVL.

The chain carries TRBV7-9 and TRBJ1-2; D is ambiguous. Trimming stripped 5 bases from V and 4 bases from J, with 17 bases between. CDR3 length: 15 amino acids. Germline CDR1 reads SEHNR; CDR2 reads FQNEAQ (reference sequence). Here the CDR3 reads CASSTETSASYGYTF. The CDR3 DNA follows: TGTGCCAGCAGCACTGAGACCTCTGCCAGCTATGGCTACACCTTC.

This clonotype was seen only a few times. The chain carries TRBV7-3 and TRBJ2-2; perhaps TRBD1 as D (6 bases). V was cut by 5 bases and J by 5 bases, with 15 bases left in between. Per germline, CDR1 SGHTA and CDR2 FQGTGA. The CDR3 sequence is 15 residues long. DNA of the CDR3: TGTGCCAGCAGCCCCGGGACACTGAGAACCGGGGAGCTGTTTTTT. This codes for CASSPGTLRTGELFF. The full variable domain, its missing parts supplied by reference TRBV7-3 and TRBJ2-2, is GAGVSQTPSNKVTEKGKYVELRCDPISGHTALYWYRQSLGQGPEFLIYFQGTGAADDSGLPNDRFFAVRPEGSVSTLKIQRTERGDSAVYLCASSPGTLRTGELFFGEGSRLTVL.

The CDR3 reads CSVAGTSGNTDTQYF. Written as DNA, the CDR3 is TGCAGCGTGGCCGGGACTAGCGGGAACACAGATACGCAGTATTTT. This chain connects TRBV29-1 to TRBJ2-3; TRBD2 matches 13 bases. The CDR3 loop spans 15 amino acids. Germline V gene lookup returns CDR1 SQVTM and CDR2 ANQGSEA. Trimming removed 6 bases from V and 2 bases from J; junction bases left unmatched: 5.

This clonotype was seen a few times. The chain is built from TRBV29-1 and TRBJ2-5; 7 nucleotides match TRBD1. The CDR3 spans 12 residues. Trimming removed 4 bases from V and 4 bases from J; junction bases left unmatched: 3. CDR1 and CDR2 (germline): SQVTM, ANQGSEA. Here the CDR3 reads CSVGPGGETQYF. CDR3 coding DNA: TGCAGCGTTGGACCAGGGGGAGAGACCCAGTACTTC.

This chain connects TRBV12-3 or TRBV12-4 to TRBJ2-3; no definite D call. This CDR3 has 14 residues. Trimming shortened V by 1 base and J by 6 bases, and 11 bases separated the two germline ends. In DNA, the CDR3 is TGTGCCAGCAGTTTAGGGTCGTCCCGGGATACGCAGTATTTT. Residues: CASSLGSSRDTQYF.

This clonotype has a handful of counts. The chain links TRBV7-8 to TRBJ1-3, with D uncertain. Trimming removed 1 base from V and 6 bases from J, with 16 bases in between. CDR3 length: 16 residues. The germline gives CDR1 SGHVS, CDR2 FQNEAQ. The CDR3 reads CASSLVVGQSVNTIYF. CDR3 bases: TGTGCCAGCAGCTTAGTAGTGGGTCAATCCGTAAACACCATATATTTT. The full variable domain, completed using reference TRBV7-8 and TRBJ1-3, is GAGVSQSPRYKVAKRGQDVALRCDPISGHVSLFWYQQALGQGPEFLTYFQNEAQLDKSGLPSDRFFAERPEGSVSTLKIQRTQQEDSAVYLCASSLVVGQSVNTIYFGEGSWLTVV.

This clonotype was counted a few times. The chain has TRBV6-6 and TRBJ1-5; TRBD1 is a possible D gene (5 bases). CDR3 length: 17 residues. Germline assignment: CDR1 MNHNY and CDR2 SVGAGI (reference sequence). The germline V and J ends were trimmed by 0 bases and 3 bases, with 15 bases remaining between them. The CDR3 loop reads CASSYSTGPVANQPQHF. In nucleotides, the CDR3 is TGTGCCAGCAGTTACTCGACGGGGCCCGTAGCCAATCAGCCCCAGCATTTT.

The chain has TRBV20-1 and TRBJ2-7, with D unclear. V lost 1 base to trimming and J lost 6 bases, with 13 bases between them. The CDR3 has 13 amino acids. CDR1 is DFQATT, CDR2 SNEGSKA, per germline (reference sequence). The CDR3, as DNA: TGCAGTGCTAGAGTAAGGGTTATAGGCGAGCAGTACTTC. It yields the protein CSARVRVIGEQYF.